A single sample gave rise to the 22 T cell receptor beta chains below, sequenced in a study of T cells in tumors after PD-1 blockade. Measured with immunoSEQ multiplex PCR; TCRdb has only the in-frame clones, and not every one. Of some 600 clones in the sample, approximately 70% were seen once. The sample here was tumor tissue, taken after anti-PD-1 treatment. The receptors were sampled from a human donor with basal cell carcinoma.

This chain connects TRBV4-1 to TRBJ2-7; D is undetermined. This CDR3 region has 12 residues. CDR1 and CDR2 (germline): MGHRA, YSYEKL. Trimming took off 3 bases at V and 2 bases at J, with 5 bases between the two ends. The CDR3 DNA reads TGCGCCAGCAGCCACGGACCCTACGAGCAGTACTTC. Protein sequence: CASSHGPYEQYF.

V is TRBV7-9 and J is TRBJ1-2, with a possible D match to TRBD1 (5 bases). Germline values: CDR1 SEHNR, CDR2 FQNEAQ (reference sequence). The V end lost 5 bases, the J end lost 4 bases, and 14 bases lay between the germline ends. The CDR3 loop spans 14 amino acids. The CDR3 spells CASSHGTVFYGYTF. The DNA of the CDR3 is TGTGCCAGCAGCCACGGGACTGTGTTCTATGGCTACACCTTC.

This rearrangement joins TRBV6-2 or TRBV6-3 to TRBJ2-3, with 9 bases matching TRBD2. The CDR3 is made up of 15 amino acids. CDR1 is MNHEY, CDR2 SVGEGT, per germline. V shed 2 bases, J shed 2 bases, and the junction held 2 bases outside the gene matches. The CDR3 sequence: CASSYGGGATDTQYF. The CDR3 coding sequence is TGTGCCAGCAGTTACGGCGGGGGGGCCACAGATACGCAGTATTTT.

V is TRBV6-5 and J is TRBJ2-1, with D hard to call. The germline CDR1 and CDR2 sequences are MNHEY and SVGAGI. This CDR3 contains 13 residues. The V and J ends lost 0 bases and 13 bases respectively, with 13 bases between them. CDR3 sequence: CASSYSSAAQQFF. CDR3 nucleotides: TGTGCCAGCAGTTACTCGAGTGCGGCCCAACAGTTCTTC.

The V call is TRBV6-6, the J call TRBJ2-5; 9 nucleotides line up with TRBD2. Germline loops: CDR1 MNHNY, CDR2 SVGAGI (reference sequence). V lost 5 bases and J lost 5; bases outside the gene matches: 18. CDR3 size: 18 residues. The CDR3: CASSQALAGPVGRETQYF. The DNA of the CDR3 is TGTGCCAGCAGTCAGGCCCTAGCGGGACCAGTCGGTCGGGAGACCCAGTACTTC.

In nucleotides, the CDR3 is TGTGCCAGCAGGAGGGCGAGGGTGGGGTACTTC. It codes for CASRRARVGYF. This chain uses TRBV2 with TRBJ2-7, with a possible D match to TRBD2 (5 bases). Germline loops: CDR1 SNHLY, CDR2 FYNNEI. The length of the CDR3 is 11 residues. V gave up 6 bases and J gave up 12 bases, with 15 bases separating them.

This clone was recorded only once. V gene TRBV19 combines with J gene TRBJ1-1, with D maybe TRBD1 (5 bases). The germline gives CDR1 LNHDA, CDR2 SQIVND (reference sequence). The V end was cut by 0 bases, the J end by 2 bases, with 19 bases between. The CDR3 sequence is 18 residues long. The CDR3 reads CASSIDQGSSQINTEAFF. The CDR3 coding sequence is TGTGCCAGTAGTATAGATCAGGGTAGCAGCCAGATAAACACTGAAGCTTTCTTT.

This chain links TRBV6-5 with TRBJ1-1; D might be TRBD1 (5 bases). With 7 bases removed from V and 1 base from J, the gap between germline ends came to 13 bases. This CDR3 has 14 amino acids. CDR1 MNHEY and CDR2 SVGAGI come from the germline V gene. This CDR3 is CASTPGPANTEAFF. The CDR3 nucleotides read TGTGCCAGCACTCCGGGACCTGCGAACACTGAAGCTTTCTTT.

This clone has only a few counts. The rearrangement uses TRBV7-6 and TRBJ2-2; 11 bases fit TRBD2. Losses at the gene ends were 4 bases for V and 5 bases for J; bases not matched to a gene: 9. The CDR3 runs 17 residues. The germline V gene encodes CDR1 SGHVS and CDR2 FNYEAQ. DNA for the CDR3: TGTGCCAGCAGCTCCCAGACTAGCGGGATGGGGACCGGGGAGCTGTTTTTT. It is translated as CASSSQTSGMGTGELFF.

This chain joins TRBV29-1 and TRBJ2-7; 10 bases fit TRBD2. The CDR3 is 13 amino acids. The ends lost 5 bases at V and 6 bases at J; junction bases unmatched: 7. Germline V gene lookup returns CDR1 SQVTM and CDR2 ANQGSEA. The CDR3 sequence: CSVPLAGAGEQYF. In DNA, the CDR3 is TGCAGCGTTCCCCTAGCGGGAGCAGGCGAGCAGTACTTC.

This clone was recorded once. The CDR3 DNA reads as TGTGCCAGCAGTGAGGGGAGGGGGACAGGGTTTGGCTACACCTTC. It translates to CASSEGRGTGFGYTF. V usage is TRBV6-1 and J usage is TRBJ1-2; 9 nucleotides match TRBD1. The length of the CDR3 is 15 residues. Germline trimming cut 3 bases from V and 7 bases from J; bases unmatched to any gene: 9. CDR1 and CDR2 from the germline V gene are MNHNS and SASEGT.

This clone was seen once. The chain carries TRBV27 and TRBJ2-1, with D unclear. CDR1 is MNHEY and CDR2 is SMNVEV in the germline V gene (reference sequence). The V end lost 3 bases, the J end lost 0 bases, and 12 bases lay between the germline ends. The CDR3 sequence is 16 residues long. Here the CDR3 reads CASSLAASSSYNEQFF. The CDR3 DNA reads as TGTGCCAGCAGTTTGGCGGCGTCTAGCTCCTACAATGAGCAGTTCTTC.

The chain employs TRBV29-1 and TRBJ2-7; D gene ambiguous. The length of the CDR3 is 13 residues. CDR1 is SQVTM, CDR2 ANQGSEA, per germline. Trimming left V 8 bases short and J 2 bases short, with 16 bases between. The DNA of the CDR3 is TGCAGCTTCCTTAAGAGTAACGCCTACGAGCAGTACTTC. Encoded protein: CSFLKSNAYEQYF.

The chain recombines TRBV28 with TRBJ2-1; perhaps TRBD2 as D (5 bases). In germline, CDR1 is MDHEN, CDR2 SYDVKM. The CDR3 sequence is 14 residues long. Trimming cost V 5 bases and J 6 bases, with 14 bases left between them. The CDR3 bases are TGTGCCAGCAGTCCTCCTACTAGAGGCAATGAGCAGTTCTTC. Translation gives CASSPPTRGNEQFF.

The V and J genes are TRBV27 and TRBJ1-2; unclear D gene. Looked up from germline, CDR1 is MNHEY and CDR2 is SMNVEV (reference sequence). The V gene lost 8 bases and the J gene lost 0 bases, with 10 bases spanning the gap. This CDR3 has 13 amino acids. CDR3 amino acids: CASGVRANYGYTF. Here the CDR3 DNA reads TGTGCCAGCGGGGTTCGGGCTAACTATGGCTACACCTTC.

The chain is built from TRBV28 and TRBJ1-1; D gene uncertain. The V end lost 8 bases, the J end lost 1 base, and 5 bases lay between the germline ends. The CDR3 totals 11 residues. CDR1 and CDR2 from the germline V gene are MDHEN and SYDVKM. CDR3 residues: CASWANTEAFF. Here the CDR3 DNA reads TGTGCCAGCTGGGCGAACACTGAAGCTTTCTTT.

The chain recombines TRBV7-8 with TRBJ1-6; TRBD1 is a possible D gene (5 bases). This CDR3 region has 18 residues. V shed 5 bases and J shed 1 base, with 18 bases lying between them. Germline V lookup: CDR1 SGHVS, CDR2 FQNEAQ. This CDR3 reads CASSPVGGAKSYNSPLHF. The DNA of the CDR3 is TGTGCCAGCAGCCCAGTCGGAGGGGCGAAGTCCTATAATTCACCCCTCCACTTT.

V usage is TRBV4-1 and J usage is TRBJ1-2; unclear D gene. Trimming took off 0 bases at V and 8 bases at J, with 7 bases between the two ends. Germline CDR1 is MGHRA and CDR2 is YSYEKL. There are 12 residues in the CDR3. The CDR3 is CASSQDWWGYTF. The CDR3 bases are TGCGCCAGCAGCCAAGATTGGTGGGGCTACACCTTC.

This chain uses TRBV6-5 with TRBJ2-5; D perhaps matches TRBD2 (6 bases). CDR1 and CDR2 from the germline V gene are MNHEY and SVGAGI. V was clipped by 0 bases and J by 2 bases, with 10 bases between them. This CDR3 spans 15 amino acids. CDR3 loop: CASSYSRGPQETQYF. The CDR3 region has the DNA TGTGCCAGCAGTTACTCGCGGGGTCCTCAAGAGACCCAGTACTTC.

J is TRBJ1-1 and V is TRBV2; TRBD1 is a possible D gene (5 bases). Trimming removed 5 bases from V and 0 bases from J, with 7 bases in between. The CDR3 extends over 13 amino acids. Per the germline V gene, CDR1 is SNHLY and CDR2 is FYNNEI. CDR3 sequence reads: CASSLGVNTEAFF. CDR3 in DNA: TGTGCCAGCAGTTTAGGGGTGAACACTGAAGCTTTCTTT.

The chain is built from TRBV30 and TRBJ2-7; TRBD1 is a possible D gene (6 bases). The CDR3 is made up of 13 amino acids. Trimming took 4 bases from V and 0 from J, leaving 10 bases between them. Germline V gene sequence: CDR1 GTSNPN, CDR2 SVGIG (reference sequence). CDR3 coding DNA: TGTGCCTGGACGAAGGACAGCTCCTACGAGCAGTACTTC. Its protein product is CAWTKDSSYEQYF.

The V gene is TRBV30, the J gene TRBJ2-5, with TRBD2 matching 7 bases. Germline V CDR1 and CDR2: GTSNPN, SVGIG (reference sequence). The CDR3 is 12 residues long. Unmatched junction bases numbered 0, after V lost 0 bases and J lost 5 bases. DNA for the CDR3: TGTGCCTGGAGTGTGGGGGGGGAGACCCAGTACTTC. Encoded protein: CAWSVGGETQYF.